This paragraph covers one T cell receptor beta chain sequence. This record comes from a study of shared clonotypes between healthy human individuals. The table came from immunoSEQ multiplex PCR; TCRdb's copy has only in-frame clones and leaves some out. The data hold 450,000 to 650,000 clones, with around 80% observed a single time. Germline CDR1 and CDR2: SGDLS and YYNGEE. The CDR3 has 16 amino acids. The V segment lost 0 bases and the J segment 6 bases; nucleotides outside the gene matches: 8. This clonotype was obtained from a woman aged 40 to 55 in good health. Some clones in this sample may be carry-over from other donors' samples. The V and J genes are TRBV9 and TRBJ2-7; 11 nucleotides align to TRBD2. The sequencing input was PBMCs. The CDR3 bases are TGTGCCAGCAGCGTAGCGGGTGGGCTAGCGGGAGGCGAGCAGTACTTC. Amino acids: CASSVAGGLAGGEQYF.